Listed below are T cell receptor beta chains from one sample, sequenced in a study of T cell responses to AZD1222 COVID-19 vaccine. TCRdb keeps only in-frame clones here, not all; method: immunoSEQ multiplex PCR. The data contain 150,000 to 250,000 clones, 90% to 95% of them singletons. The sequencing here drew on peripheral blood, taken 28 days after the second AZD1222 dose. These receptors all come from an adult who received the AZD1222 COVID-19 vaccine. Both conserved end residues are part of each CDR3. The order of the fields is clone size, V gene, J gene, D gene, CDR3 DNA, CDR3 protein. The D gene is left open where the match is weak. For some rows the clone size is stated as once, few or many, or as a class when expanded; others skip it.

clone size: NA; V gene: TRBV7-3; J gene: TRBJ2-7; D gene: NA; CDR3 DNA: TGTGCCAGCAGCTTAGTGGGGGCGAATATTTACGAGCAGTACTTC; CDR3 protein: CASSLVGANIYEQYF
clone size: NA; V gene: TRBV28; J gene: TRBJ1-1; D gene: NA; CDR3 DNA: TGTGCCAGCAAACGGGGGAACACTGAAGCTTTCTTT; CDR3 protein: CASKRGNTEAFF
clone size: NA; V gene: TRBV5-1; J gene: TRBJ1-2; D gene: NA; CDR3 DNA: TGCGCCAGCAGCTTATTGGACAGCGGGGGCTATGGCTACACCTTC; CDR3 protein: CASSLLDSGGYGYTF
clone size: NA; V gene: TRBV28; J gene: TRBJ1-1; D gene: NA; CDR3 DNA: TGTGCCAGCAGTTTAGGAGGGACCATGAACACTGAAGCTTTCTTT; CDR3 protein: CASSLGGTMNTEAFF
clone size: once; V gene: TRBV4-3; J gene: TRBJ2-1; D gene: TRBD2; CDR3 DNA: TGCGCCAGCAGCCATCTAGCGGGTGAGGGAAATGAGCAGTTCTTC; CDR3 protein: CASSHLAGEGNEQFF
clone size: NA; V gene: TRBV19; J gene: TRBJ1-6; D gene: NA; CDR3 DNA: TGTGCCAGTAGCCCTGGGACGAATAATTCACCCCTCCACTTT; CDR3 protein: CASSPGTNNSPLHF
clone size: NA; V gene: TRBV11-3; J gene: TRBJ2-2; D gene: NA; CDR3 DNA: TGTGCCAGCAGCTTAGATCTTCGGGGGACCGGGGAGCTGTTTTTT; CDR3 protein: CASSLDLRGTGELFF
clone size: NA; V gene: TRBV7-9; J gene: TRBJ1-2; D gene: TRBD1; CDR3 DNA: TGTGCCAGCAGCTACAGGGGGCTTAGTAGCTATGGCTACACCTTC; CDR3 protein: CASSYRGLSSYGYTF
clone size: NA; V gene: TRBV6-5; J gene: TRBJ1-1; D gene: NA; CDR3 DNA: TGTGCCAGCAACCCCGGACGGGAGAACACTGAAGCTTTCTTT; CDR3 protein: CASNPGRENTEAFF
clone size: NA; V gene: TRBV15; J gene: TRBJ1-1; D gene: NA; CDR3 DNA: TGTGCCACCAGCAGAGATTGGAGGGCGAACACTGAAGCTTTCTTT; CDR3 protein: CATSRDWRANTEAFF
clone size: NA; V gene: TRBV6-5; J gene: TRBJ1-4; D gene: NA; CDR3 DNA: TGTGCCAGCAGTTACTCGAATCGGGGGACGGAAAAACTGTTTTTT; CDR3 protein: CASSYSNRGTEKLFF
clone size: NA; V gene: TRBV27; J gene: TRBJ2-7; D gene: TRBD2; CDR3 DNA: TGTGCCAGCAGTTTAGGCCTAGCGGGAGGGTTAATCTACGAGCAGTACTTC; CDR3 protein: CASSLGLAGGLIYEQYF
clone size: NA; V gene: TRBV7-2; J gene: TRBJ1-4; D gene: NA; CDR3 DNA: TGTGCCAGCAGCCCCAGGACAGTTAATGAAAAACTGTTTTTT; CDR3 protein: CASSPRTVNEKLFF
clone size: NA; V gene: TRBV21-1; J gene: TRBJ2-2; D gene: NA; CDR3 DNA: TGTGCCAGCAGCACGGGACTTGACACCGGGGAGCTGTTTTTT; CDR3 protein: CASSTGLDTGELFF
clone size: NA; V gene: TRBV6-6; J gene: TRBJ2-6; D gene: NA; CDR3 DNA: TGTGCCAGCACCATCAAAGGGGGGACTGGGGCCAACGTCCTGACTTTC; CDR3 protein: CASTIKGGTGANVLTF
clone size: once; V gene: TRBV14; J gene: TRBJ1-2; D gene: NA; CDR3 DNA: TGTGCCAGCAGCCCCCTAGGGGGTACACACTATGGCTACACCTTC; CDR3 protein: CASSPLGGTHYGYTF
clone size: NA; V gene: TRBV19; J gene: TRBJ1-5; D gene: NA; CDR3 DNA: TGTGCCAGTAGTATTGGCCAGAATAGCAATCAGCCCCAGCATTTT; CDR3 protein: CASSIGQNSNQPQHF
clone size: NA; V gene: TRBV18; J gene: TRBJ1-3; D gene: TRBD1; CDR3 DNA: TGTGCCAGCTCATCAGTCACGGGACAGGCCTCTGGAAACACCATATATTTT; CDR3 protein: CASSSVTGQASGNTIYF
clone size: NA; V gene: TRBV30; J gene: TRBJ1-6; D gene: NA; CDR3 DNA: TGTGCCTGGAGTGTCGAAGGGCTTAGCCTCTCCCTCCACTTT; CDR3 protein: CAWSVEGLSLSLHF
clone size: few; V gene: TRBV4-2; J gene: TRBJ2-1; D gene: TRBD2; CDR3 DNA: TGTGCCAGCAGCCAGAATAGCGGGACTGCCTACAATGAGCAGTTCTTC; CDR3 protein: CASSQNSGTAYNEQFF
clone size: medium-sized; V gene: TRBV6-5; J gene: TRBJ2-7; D gene: NA; CDR3 DNA: TGTGCCAGCAGTTCCCGTCGACACTATACGTACGAGCAGTACTTC; CDR3 protein: CASSSRRHYTYEQYF
clone size: few; V gene: TRBV11-2; J gene: TRBJ2-7; D gene: NA; CDR3 DNA: TGTGCCAGCAGCTTAGGCACGGGCGGGATCTCCGAGCAGTACTTC; CDR3 protein: CASSLGTGGISEQYF
clone size: once; V gene: TRBV10-1; J gene: TRBJ2-7; D gene: TRBD2; CDR3 DNA: TGCGCCAGCAGTAGCGGGGTCACCTACGAGCAGTACTTC; CDR3 protein: CASSSGVTYEQYF
clone size: NA; V gene: TRBV9; J gene: TRBJ2-2; D gene: TRBD2; CDR3 DNA: TGTGCCAGCAGCACAACTAGCGGGAGTTGGCCCGGGGAGCTGTTTTTT; CDR3 protein: CASSTTSGSWPGELFF
clone size: NA; V gene: TRBV19; J gene: TRBJ2-1; D gene: TRBD2; CDR3 DNA: TGTGCCAGTAGTATAGATCCTAGCGGGAGATCATGGAATGAGCAGTTCTTC; CDR3 protein: CASSIDPSGRSWNEQFF
clone size: few; V gene: TRBV15; J gene: TRBJ2-2; D gene: NA; CDR3 DNA: TGTGCCACCAGCAGAGATCCTAGTGACGGGGAGCTGTTTTTT; CDR3 protein: CATSRDPSDGELFF
clone size: NA; V gene: TRBV18; J gene: TRBJ1-1; D gene: TRBD1; CDR3 DNA: TGTGCCAGCCTGGGACAGGGAAACACTGAAGCTTTCTTT; CDR3 protein: CASLGQGNTEAFF
clone size: NA; V gene: TRBV3-1/TRBV3-2; J gene: TRBJ1-1; D gene: NA; CDR3 DNA: TGTGCCAGCAGCCGAGGGGAAAACACTGAAGCTTTCTTT; CDR3 protein: CASSRGENTEAFF
clone size: NA; V gene: TRBV5-1; J gene: TRBJ2-5; D gene: NA; CDR3 DNA: TGCGCCAGCAGCCAGTACCAAGAGACCCAGTACTTC; CDR3 protein: CASSQYQETQYF
clone size: NA; V gene: TRBV28; J gene: TRBJ2-5; D gene: NA; CDR3 DNA: TGTGCCAGCAGGTTTGCAGGGGTACTCCGCGAGACCCAGTACTTC; CDR3 protein: CASRFAGVLRETQYF
clone size: NA; V gene: TRBV27; J gene: TRBJ1-6; D gene: TRBD1; CDR3 DNA: TGTGCCAGCAGCCAGCGGACAGGGGATGGTCTCCTCCACTTT; CDR3 protein: CASSQRTGDGLLHF
clone size: NA; V gene: TRBV11-1; J gene: TRBJ2-3; D gene: TRBD2; CDR3 DNA: TGTGCCAGCAGCTTAGGGCGACTAGCTAAGGCAGATACGCAGTATTTT; CDR3 protein: CASSLGRLAKADTQYF
clone size: NA; V gene: TRBV7-3; J gene: TRBJ1-1; D gene: NA; CDR3 DNA: TGTGCCAGCAGCTCGACAGTGAACACTGAAGCTTTCTTT; CDR3 protein: CASSSTVNTEAFF
clone size: NA; V gene: TRBV7-9; J gene: TRBJ1-1; D gene: NA; CDR3 DNA: TGTGCCAGCAGCTTAGGAGTCCTACCAAACACTGAAGCTTTCTTT; CDR3 protein: CASSLGVLPNTEAFF
clone size: NA; V gene: TRBV6-5; J gene: TRBJ1-4; D gene: TRBD1; CDR3 DNA: TGTGCCAGCAGTTTAGGGACAGGGGTTAAGAAACTGTTTTTT; CDR3 protein: CASSLGTGVKKLFF
clone size: NA; V gene: TRBV27; J gene: TRBJ2-1; D gene: TRBD1; CDR3 DNA: TGTGCCAGCAGTTTCAGGGGGTCCTACAATGAGCAGTTCTTC; CDR3 protein: CASSFRGSYNEQFF
clone size: NA; V gene: TRBV3-1/TRBV3-2; J gene: TRBJ1-2; D gene: NA; CDR3 DNA: TGTGCCAGCAGCCAAGCGGGGGGTATCTATGGCTACACCTTC; CDR3 protein: CASSQAGGIYGYTF
clone size: NA; V gene: TRBV18; J gene: TRBJ2-7; D gene: TRBD2; CDR3 DNA: TGTGCCAGCTCACCGGGACTAGCGGGTGCCCTCTACGAGCAGTACTTC; CDR3 protein: CASSPGLAGALYEQYF
clone size: NA; V gene: TRBV3-1/TRBV3-2; J gene: TRBJ1-3; D gene: TRBD1; CDR3 DNA: TGTGCCAGCAGCCACGGGACAGGGGCAGGAAACACCATATATTTT; CDR3 protein: CASSHGTGAGNTIYF
clone size: NA; V gene: TRBV7-2; J gene: TRBJ1-3; D gene: NA; CDR3 DNA: TGTGCCAGCAGTCAACACAGGGTAACTGGAAACACCATATATTTT; CDR3 protein: CASSQHRVTGNTIYF
clone size: NA; V gene: TRBV3-1/TRBV3-2; J gene: TRBJ2-2; D gene: NA; CDR3 DNA: TGTGCCAGCACCCGAAGGAGGGTGGGATCGAACACCGGGGAGCTGTTTTTT; CDR3 protein: CASTRRRVGSNTGELFF
clone size: NA; V gene: TRBV6-1; J gene: TRBJ1-2; D gene: NA; CDR3 DNA: TGTGCCAGCAGTGAAGTGGGGGTAGGAGCTAACTATGGCTACACCTTC; CDR3 protein: CASSEVGVGANYGYTF
clone size: once; V gene: TRBV7-2; J gene: TRBJ1-5; D gene: NA; CDR3 DNA: TGTGCCAGCAGCTCCGAGACTACTTACAATCAGCCCCAGCATTTT; CDR3 protein: CASSSETTYNQPQHF
clone size: NA; V gene: TRBV19; J gene: TRBJ2-1; D gene: TRBD1; CDR3 DNA: TGTGCCAGTAGTATTGGACAGGGGGCCAATGAGCAGTTCTTC; CDR3 protein: CASSIGQGANEQFF
clone size: once; V gene: TRBV2; J gene: TRBJ2-1; D gene: TRBD2; CDR3 DNA: TGTGCCAGCAGTGTCCAAGCGGGAGTAGCAAATGAGCAGTTCTTC; CDR3 protein: CASSVQAGVANEQFF
clone size: NA; V gene: TRBV18; J gene: TRBJ1-1; D gene: NA; CDR3 DNA: TGTGCCAGCTCACCACCTAGTGGAGGGAACACTGAAGCTTTCTTT; CDR3 protein: CASSPPSGGNTEAFF
clone size: NA; V gene: TRBV28; J gene: TRBJ1-2; D gene: NA; CDR3 DNA: TGTGCCAGCAGTTTACAGGGTTTCAGCTATGGCTACACCTTC; CDR3 protein: CASSLQGFSYGYTF
clone size: once; V gene: TRBV10-1; J gene: TRBJ2-3; D gene: TRBD1; CDR3 DNA: TGCGCCAGCAGTGGGGACAGGGGAGATACGCAGTATTTT; CDR3 protein: CASSGDRGDTQYF
clone size: once; V gene: TRBV5-8; J gene: TRBJ1-2; D gene: NA; CDR3 DNA: TGTGCCAGCAACGAGGGGGGGCGTTCTTCTGGCTACACCTTC; CDR3 protein: CASNEGGRSSGYTF
clone size: NA; V gene: TRBV7-9; J gene: TRBJ1-2; D gene: TRBD1; CDR3 DNA: TGTGCCAGCACCCGAGGGGACAGGGGCTATGGCTACACCTTC; CDR3 protein: CASTRGDRGYGYTF
clone size: NA; V gene: TRBV10-1; J gene: TRBJ2-1; D gene: TRBD1; CDR3 DNA: TGCGCCAGCAGTGAGTCACAGGGGATAAGAAATGAGCAGTTCTTC; CDR3 protein: CASSESQGIRNEQFF
clone size: NA; V gene: TRBV9; J gene: TRBJ1-2; D gene: NA; CDR3 DNA: TGTGCCAGCAGCGCTACGTCAGGTCCTGGCTACACCTTC; CDR3 protein: CASSATSGPGYTF
clone size: once; V gene: TRBV5-4; J gene: TRBJ2-1; D gene: TRBD2; CDR3 DNA: TGTGCCTGGGGAGCGGGAGGGATCTACAATGAGCAGTTCTTC; CDR3 protein: CAWGAGGIYNEQFF
clone size: NA; V gene: TRBV2; J gene: TRBJ2-1; D gene: NA; CDR3 DNA: TGTGCAGGGGGGGAGCAGTTCTTC; CDR3 protein: CAGGEQFF
clone size: once; V gene: TRBV30; J gene: TRBJ1-3; D gene: NA; CDR3 DNA: TGTGCCGCACAGGGAAATGGAAACACCATATATTTT; CDR3 protein: CAAQGNGNTIYF
clone size: NA; V gene: TRBV6-2/TRBV6-3; J gene: TRBJ1-5; D gene: NA; CDR3 DNA: TGTGCCAGCAGTTACTCCGTTTACGGGACACCTAGCAATCAGCCCCAGCATTTT; CDR3 protein: CASSYSVYGTPSNQPQHF
clone size: NA; V gene: TRBV4-1; J gene: TRBJ1-2; D gene: TRBD1; CDR3 DNA: TGCGCCAGCAGCCAAGCCCGGACAGGATATGGCTACACCTTC; CDR3 protein: CASSQARTGYGYTF